Shown below are 3 T cell receptor beta chains from a single sample sequenced in a study of early T cells in non-severe SARS-CoV-2 infection. MiXCR was run by TCRdb on the 5' RACE reads, yielding one entry per CDR3 protein. The sample yields about 98,000 distinct CDR3 sequences, around 13% seen once. Input material: whole blood. These receptors came from an adult who was a healthcare worker with PCR-confirmed SARS-CoV-2 infection or an uninfected control (not recorded which).

The chain joins TRBV5-6 to TRBJ2-4; no clear D gene. The CDR3 is made up of 14 amino acids. V was shortened by 0 bases and J by 1 base, with 5 bases between the two germline ends. Germline assignment: CDR1 SGHDT and CDR2 YYEEEE. CDR3 nucleotides: TGTGCCAGCAGCTTGGGTTACGCCAAAAACATTCAGTACTTC. Its protein product is CASSLGYAKNIQYF.

The chain carries TRBV7-9 and TRBJ2-1; 8 bases are a match to TRBD1. CDR1 is SEHNR and CDR2 is FQNEAQ in the germline V gene (reference sequence). CDR3 size: 14 residues. V gave up 8 bases and J gave up 8 bases; unmatched junction bases: 11. The CDR3 DNA reads as TGTGCCAGCTTGGAGACAGGGGTCCCCCATGAGCAGTTCTTC. Protein sequence: CASLETGVPHEQFF.

This clonotype was detected many times. The chain uses TRBV29-1 and TRBJ2-5, with D perhaps TRBD2 (5 bases). Germline V gene sequence: CDR1 SQVTM, CDR2 ANQGSEA. The ends were cut back, 7 bases at V and 1 base at J, with 10 bases in the middle. The CDR3 spans 12 residues. The CDR3 coding sequence is TGCAGCGGGGCGGGCCTCCAAGAGACCCAGTACTTC. This gives the protein CSGAGLQETQYF.